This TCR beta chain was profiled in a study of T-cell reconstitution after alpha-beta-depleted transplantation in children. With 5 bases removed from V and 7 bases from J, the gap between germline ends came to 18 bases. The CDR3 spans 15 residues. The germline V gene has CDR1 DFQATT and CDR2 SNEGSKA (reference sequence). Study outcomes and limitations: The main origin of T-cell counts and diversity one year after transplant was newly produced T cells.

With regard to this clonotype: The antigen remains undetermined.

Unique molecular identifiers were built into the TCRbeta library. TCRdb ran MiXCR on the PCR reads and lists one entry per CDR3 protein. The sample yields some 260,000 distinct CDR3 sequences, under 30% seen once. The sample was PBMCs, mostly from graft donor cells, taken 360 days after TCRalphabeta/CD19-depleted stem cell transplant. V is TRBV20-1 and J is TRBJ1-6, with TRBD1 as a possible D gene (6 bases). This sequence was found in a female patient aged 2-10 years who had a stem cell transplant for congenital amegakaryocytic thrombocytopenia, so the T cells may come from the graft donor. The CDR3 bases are TGCAGTGCTTCCCCATCCAGGGGACTGAATTCACCCCTCCACTTT. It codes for CSASPSRGLNSPLHF.